A single sample is the source of the 12 T cell receptor beta chains below, sequenced in a study of cytotoxic CD8 clonotypes in ibrutinib-treated CLL. Assay: immunoSEQ multiplex PCR; the TCRdb copy retains only in-frame clones and omits some. The table shows roughly 29,000 clones, with approximately 62% occurring only once. Source: PBMCs, taken before ibrutinib treatment. The receptors stem from a human donor with chronic lymphocytic leukemia.

The chain couples TRBV28 to TRBJ2-2; D uncertain. Germline V CDR1 and CDR2: MDHEN, SYDVKM. The V and J ends lost 6 bases and 7 bases respectively, with 6 bases between them. CDR3 length equals 11 residues. CDR3: CASSEVGELFF. The DNA of the CDR3 is TGTGCCAGCAGCGAAGTCGGGGAGCTGTTTTTT.

This rearrangement joins TRBV4-1 to TRBJ1-6; D is possibly TRBD1 (6 bases). Trimming removed 3 bases from V and 2 bases from J, with 14 bases in between. The V gene's germline CDR1 is MGHRA and CDR2 YSYEKL. CDR3 length equals 17 residues. CDR3 bases: TGCGCCAGCAGCCACCAGATGGGGGCCCCCTATAATTCACCCCTCCACTTT. Protein: CASSHQMGAPYNSPLHF.

This chain uses TRBV7-9 with TRBJ1-1; 8 bases align to TRBD1. V dropped 2 bases and J dropped 4; count of bases not matched to a gene: 6. Per the germline V gene, CDR1 is SEHNR and CDR2 is FQNEAQ (reference sequence). This CDR3 comprises 15 residues. The CDR3 bases are TGTGCCAGCAGCTTACCTCCAGGGGGCGTCACTGAAGCTTTCTTT. Protein: CASSLPPGGVTEAFF.

The table lists this clone with a few counts. V gene TRBV5-1 combines with J gene TRBJ2-1; possibly TRBD1 or TRBD2 for D (5 bases each). The CDR3 length is 14 residues. Germline V gene data show CDR1 as SGHRS and CDR2 as YFSETQ. Trimming pared 4 bases from V and 5 bases from J, leaving 13 bases between. The CDR3 region is CASSLGDSNNEQFF. The CDR3 DNA is TGCGCCAGCAGCCTGGGAGACAGCAACAATGAGCAGTTCTTC.

This clone was seen just once. The chain couples TRBV2 to TRBJ1-2; TRBD1 matches at 9 bases. The germline gives CDR1 SNHLY, CDR2 FYNNEI. This CDR3 has 13 residues. J was trimmed by 4 bases and V by 6 bases; bases with no gene match: 3. The CDR3 here is CASRDRGGYGYTF. The CDR3 bases are TGTGCCAGCAGGGACAGGGGAGGCTATGGCTACACCTTC. Full variable domain (missing parts from reference TRBV2 and TRBJ1-2): EPEVTQTPSHQVTQMGQEVILRCVPISNHLYFYWYRQILGQKVEFLVSFYNNEISEKSEIFDDQFSVERPDGSNFTLKIRSTKLEDSAMYFCASRDRGGYGYTFGSGTRLTVV.

This sequence joins TRBV9 and TRBJ1-3; the D gene is possibly TRBD1 (6 bases). The germline V gene has CDR1 SGDLS and CDR2 YYNGEE. V was pared by 0 bases and J by 8 bases, with 12 bases between. This CDR3 region has 14 residues. In DNA form, the CDR3 reads TGTGCCAGCAGCGTAGGACAGGCGGCTGACACCATATATTTT. Its protein is CASSVGQAADTIYF.

V is TRBV28 and J is TRBJ2-7; 7 nucleotides match TRBD2. The CDR3 extends over 15 amino acids. Germline CDR1 MDHEN, CDR2 SYDVKM. With V trimmed by 5 bases and J by 3 bases, 10 bases remained unmatched. The CDR3 region has the DNA TGTGCCAGCAGTAAAGGACTAGGCGGGGTCTACGAGCAGTACTTC. It specifies CASSKGLGGVYEQYF.

The rearrangement links TRBV5-1 to TRBJ2-4; 7 bases map to TRBD1. The germline V gene has CDR1 SGHRS and CDR2 YFSETQ. CDR3 length equals 17 residues. Trimming removed 1 base from V and 8 bases from J; junction bases left unmatched: 15. CDR3 sequence: CASSLSPQGVGVDIQYF. CDR3 nucleotides: TGCGCCAGCAGCTTGTCACCCCAGGGGGTGGGGGTAGACATTCAGTACTTC.

The chain has TRBV29-1 and TRBJ2-3; D not certain. V was clipped by 3 bases and J by 0 bases, with 4 bases between them. The germline V gene encodes CDR1 SQVTM and CDR2 ANQGSEA. The CDR3 is 12 amino acids. CDR3 sequence: CSVEASTDTQYF. The CDR3 region has the DNA TGCAGCGTTGAGGCCAGCACAGATACGCAGTATTTT.

As DNA, the CDR3 is TGTGCCAGCAGTCCTTGGGGCACAGATACGCAGTATTTT. Protein: CASSPWGTDTQYF. The V and J genes are TRBV6-1 and TRBJ2-3; D unresolved. From germline, CDR1 is MNHNS and CDR2 SASEGT. The V end lost 5 bases, the J end lost 1 base, and 7 bases lay between the germline ends. The CDR3 consists of 13 residues.

J is TRBJ2-1 and V is TRBV6-5; the D is unclear. The V end lost 5 bases, the J end lost 8 bases, and 16 bases lay between the germline ends. Germline values: CDR1 MNHEY, CDR2 SVGAGI. This CDR3 is built from 14 residues. The CDR3 sequence is CASSPQSPADEQFF. Here the CDR3 DNA reads TGTGCCAGCAGTCCCCAATCACCGGCGGATGAGCAGTTCTTC.

This clone is classed as medium-sized. DNA of the CDR3: TGTGCCAGCAGTCAGGAGAGAAACACTGAAGCTTTCTTT. Translating it yields CASSQERNTEAFF. The J gene is TRBJ1-1, the V gene TRBV28; D unclear. Trimming removed 5 bases from V and 2 bases from J, with 9 bases in between. In germline, CDR1 is MDHEN, CDR2 SYDVKM. The CDR3 runs to 13 residues.